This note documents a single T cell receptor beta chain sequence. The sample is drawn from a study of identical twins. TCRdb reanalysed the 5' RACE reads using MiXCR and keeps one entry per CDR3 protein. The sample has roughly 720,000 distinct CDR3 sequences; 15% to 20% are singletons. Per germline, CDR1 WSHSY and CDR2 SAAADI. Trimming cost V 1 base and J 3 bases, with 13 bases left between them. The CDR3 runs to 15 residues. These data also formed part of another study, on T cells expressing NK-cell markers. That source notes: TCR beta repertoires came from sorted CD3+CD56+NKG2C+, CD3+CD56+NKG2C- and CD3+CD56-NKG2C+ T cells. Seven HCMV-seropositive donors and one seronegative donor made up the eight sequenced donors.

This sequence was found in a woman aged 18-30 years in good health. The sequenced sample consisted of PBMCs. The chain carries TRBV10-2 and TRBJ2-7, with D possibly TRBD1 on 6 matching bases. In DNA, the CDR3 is TGCGCCAGCAGTGAGTGGGGGCAGGCGAGCTACGAGCAGTACTTC. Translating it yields CASSEWGQASYEQYF.